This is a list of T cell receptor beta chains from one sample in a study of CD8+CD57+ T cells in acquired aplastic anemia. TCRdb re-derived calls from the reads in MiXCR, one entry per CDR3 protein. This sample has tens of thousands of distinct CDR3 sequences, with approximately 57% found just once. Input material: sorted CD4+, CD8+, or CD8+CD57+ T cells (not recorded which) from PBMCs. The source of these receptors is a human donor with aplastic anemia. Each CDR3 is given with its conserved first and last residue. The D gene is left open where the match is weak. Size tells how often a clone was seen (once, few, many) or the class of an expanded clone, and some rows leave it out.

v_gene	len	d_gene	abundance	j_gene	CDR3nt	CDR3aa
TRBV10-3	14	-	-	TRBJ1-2	TGTGCCATCAGTGAGTCAGGACCTCCCTATGGCTACACCTTC	CAISESGPPYGYTF
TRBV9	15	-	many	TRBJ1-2	TGTGCCAGCAGCGTAGCCGGGGGCGAGAACTATGGCTACACCTTC	CASSVAGGENYGYTF
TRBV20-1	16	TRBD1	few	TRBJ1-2	TGCAGTGCTAGAGATCCATTTCGACAGGGGCGCTATGGCTACACCTTC	CSARDPFRQGRYGYTF
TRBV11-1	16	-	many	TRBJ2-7	TGTGCCAGCAGCCAACCCCCGGGGGTGGTGGACAGAGAGCAGTACTTC	CASSQPPGVVDREQYF
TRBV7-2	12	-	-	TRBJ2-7	TGTGCCAGCAGCACCCAACTCTACGAGCAGTACTTC	CASSTQLYEQYF
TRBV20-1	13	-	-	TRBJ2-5	TGCAGTGCTAGAAAAGGGGCGGGAGAGACCCAGTACTTC	CSARKGAGETQYF
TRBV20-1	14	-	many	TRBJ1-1	TGCAGTGCTAGGCGGGGGGGCGGGAGGACTGAAGCTTTCTTT	CSARRGGGRTEAFF
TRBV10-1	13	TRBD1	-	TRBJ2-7	TGCGCCAGCAGCACAGGGGGCGGATACGAGCAGTACTTC	CASSTGGGYEQYF
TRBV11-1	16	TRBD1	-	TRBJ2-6	TGTGCCAGCAGCACCGGGACAGGGCCCGGGGCCAACGTCCTGACTTTC	CASSTGTGPGANVLTF
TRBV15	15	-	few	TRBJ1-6	TGTGCCACCAGCAGAGACCCGGAGGTCAATTCACCCCTCCACTTT	CATSRDPEVNSPLHF
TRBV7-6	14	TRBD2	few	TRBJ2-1	TGTGCCAGCAGTCTAGCGGGGGCTGGGGGTGAGCAGTTCTTC	CASSLAGAGGEQFF
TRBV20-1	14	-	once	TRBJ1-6	TGCAGTGCTCCAAAACCGGGGGTTAATTCACCCCTCCACTTT	CSAPKPGVNSPLHF
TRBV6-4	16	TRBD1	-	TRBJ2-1	TGTGCCAGCAGTGACGAGGCGGACAGGGCCGGCAATGAGCAGTTCTTC	CASSDEADRAGNEQFF
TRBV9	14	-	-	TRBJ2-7	TGTGCCAGCAGCCCTGGACAAGACGCCTACGAGCAGTACTTC	CASSPGQDAYEQYF
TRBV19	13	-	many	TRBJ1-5	TGTGCCAGTAGTATTTGGGGAGCGAAGCCCCAGCATTTT	CASSIWGAKPQHF
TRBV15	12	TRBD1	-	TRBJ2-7	TGTGCCACCAGCGGACAGGGCTACGAGCAGTACTTC	CATSGQGYEQYF
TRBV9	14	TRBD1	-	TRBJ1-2	TGTGCCAGCAGCGTAGCGGGACAGGGTTATGGCTACACCTTC	CASSVAGQGYGYTF
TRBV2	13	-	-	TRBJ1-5	TGTGCCAGCATGGGGGCTGGGGATCAGCCCCAGCATTTT	CASMGAGDQPQHF
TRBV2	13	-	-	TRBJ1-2	TGTGCCAGCAGTGAAAGGCGGGTCTATGGCTACACCTTC	CASSERRVYGYTF
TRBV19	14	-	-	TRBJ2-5	TGTGCCAGTAGTATGCGGACAGAGGAAGAGACCCAGTACTTC	CASSMRTEEETQYF
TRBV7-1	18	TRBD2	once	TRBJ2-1	TGTGCCAGCAGCCCACAGCTAGGACTAGCGGGTTCCTACAATGAGCAGTTCTTC	CASSPQLGLAGSYNEQFF
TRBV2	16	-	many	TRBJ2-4	TGTGCCAGCAGCCACCTCGGGCAGTCTCAGGAAAAGCAGCAGTACTTC	CASSHLGQSQEKQQYF
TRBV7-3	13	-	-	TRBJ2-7	TGTGCCAGCAGCCGAGACACCTCCTACGAGCAGTACTTC	CASSRDTSYEQYF
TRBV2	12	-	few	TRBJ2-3	TGTGCCAGCGGGGGAGACACAGATACGCAGTATTTT	CASGGDTDTQYF